Below, 32 T cell receptor beta chains from the same sample are listed, as sequenced in a study of response to subunit inactivated influenza vaccine. In TCRdb, the RT-PCR reads were re-called with MiXCR into one record per CDR3 protein. The sample includes fewer than 600,000 distinct CDR3 sequences, approximately 7.3% of them seen just once. Sequences were derived from PBMCs from blood, sampled roughly 24 months after vaccination. Receptors were obtained from a man aged 50 to 69 who received an inactivated influenza vaccine.

This clonotype was observed many times. This chain connects TRBV5-6 to TRBJ1-2, with D possibly matching TRBD1 (5 bases). The germline V and J ends were trimmed by 4 bases and 2 bases, with 12 bases remaining between them. This CDR3 has 14 amino acids. From germline, CDR1 is SGHDT and CDR2 YYEEEE. Written as DNA, the CDR3 is TGTGCCAGCAGCCCCCCTGACAGAAACTATGGCTACACCTTC. Protein: CASSPPDRNYGYTF. The whole variable domain, remainder taken from reference TRBV5-6 and TRBJ1-2, is DAGVTQSPTHLIKTRGQQVTLRCSPKSGHDTVSWYQQALGQGPQFIFQYYEEEERQRGNFPDRFSGHQFPNYSSELNVNALLLGDSALYLCASSPPDRNYGYTFGSGTRLTVV.

The gene calls are TRBV25-1 and TRBJ2-1; D gene ambiguous. The CDR3 length is 15 residues. Germline assignment: CDR1 MGHDK and CDR2 SYGVNS. V was pared by 3 bases and J by 4 bases, with 13 bases between. CDR3 loop: CASSEVHLGYNEQFF. CDR3 nucleotides: TGTGCCAGCAGTGAGGTCCATCTAGGTTACAATGAGCAGTTCTTC.

This clonotype was picked up many times. The rearrangement uses TRBV20-1 and TRBJ2-3; 9 positions agree with TRBD2. With 4 bases clipped from V and 0 bases from J, the junction kept 8 bases outside the gene matches. CDR3 length: 16 amino acids. CDR1 and CDR2 (germline): DFQATT, SNEGSKA (reference sequence). The CDR3 spells CSAIDQTSGSTDTQYF. DNA for the CDR3: TGCAGTGCTATTGACCAGACTAGCGGCAGCACAGATACGCAGTATTTT.

V usage is TRBV5-6 and J usage is TRBJ2-2; unclear D gene. This CDR3 contains 12 residues. Trimming shortened V by 4 bases and J by 6 bases, and 7 bases separated the two germline ends. The germline gives CDR1 SGHDT, CDR2 YYEEEE. CDR3 nucleotide sequence: TGTGCCAGCAGCATAGGCCCCGGGGAGCTGTTTTTT. This gives the protein CASSIGPGELFF.

There are a few counts of this clonotype. The chain is built from TRBV28 and TRBJ1-5, with no clear D. The CDR3 consists of 16 residues. Trimming took 3 bases from V and 0 from J, leaving 12 bases between them. The germline V gene has CDR1 MDHEN and CDR2 SYDVKM. CDR3 DNA sequence: TGTGCCAGCAGTTTGTTCCGGAGATATAGCAATCAGCCCCAGCATTTT. It encodes CASSLFRRYSNQPQHF.

This chain links TRBV24-1 with TRBJ2-3; D possibly corresponds to TRBD1 (6 bases). Trimming took off 4 bases at V and 5 bases at J, with 15 bases between the two ends. Germline V gives CDR1 KGHDR, CDR2 SFDVKD. The CDR3 runs 15 residues. CDR3 loop: CATSDLDRYGDTQYF. The CDR3 region has the DNA TGTGCCACCAGTGACCTAGACAGGTACGGAGATACGCAGTATTTT.

Only a few counts were recorded for this clonotype. The J gene is TRBJ2-5, the V gene TRBV4-1; TRBD1 matches at 10 bases. Germline V gives CDR1 MGHRA, CDR2 YSYEKL. The length of the CDR3 is 15 residues. J gave up 5 bases and V 4 bases, and 7 bases lay outside the gene matches. CDR3: CASSPESTGGETQYF. CDR3 nucleotides: TGCGCCAGCAGCCCTGAATCGACAGGGGGCGAGACCCAGTACTTC.

This clonotype has just a few counts. V usage is TRBV11-2 and J usage is TRBJ2-3; TRBD1 might be the D (5 bases). Germline V gene data show CDR1 as SGHAT and CDR2 as FQNNGV. The CDR3 sequence is 14 residues long. V shed 4 bases and J shed 2 bases, with 10 bases lying between them. This CDR3 reads CASSSRQPTDTQYF. The DNA for the CDR3 is TGTGCCAGCAGCTCCAGACAGCCCACAGATACGCAGTATTTT.

This clonotype was seen only a few times. V and J are TRBV6-5 and TRBJ1-6; D remains ambiguous. The CDR3 has 16 amino acids. The germline V and J ends were trimmed by 4 bases and 5 bases, with 15 bases remaining between them. Germline CDR1 is MNHEY and CDR2 is SVGAGI. CDR3 sequence: CASSFTSGPNNSPLHF. The CDR3 coding sequence is TGTGCCAGCAGTTTCACAAGTGGGCCCAATAATTCACCCCTCCACTTT.

This clonotype came up many times. The V call is TRBV20-1, the J call TRBJ2-1; TRBD2 matches 9 bases. This CDR3 has 13 amino acids. Germline loops: CDR1 DFQATT, CDR2 SNEGSKA (reference sequence). DNA of the CDR3: TGCGCGGGGGGGGAGCAGGTCTACAATGAGCAGTTCTTC. Encoded protein: CAGGEQVYNEQFF.

There are many counts of this clonotype. The V call is TRBV5-8, the J call TRBJ1-6; TRBD1 matches at 11 bases. Germline V gene sequence: CDR1 SGHTS, CDR2 YDEGEE. This CDR3 comprises 14 residues. V lost 5 bases and J lost 10; bases outside the gene matches: 5. The CDR3 DNA follows: TGTGCCAGCAGTTGGACAGGGGGCCAATCACCCCTCCACTTT. Translated, it gives CASSWTGGQSPLHF.

This clonotype was observed many times. V gene TRBV12-3 or TRBV12-4 combines with J gene TRBJ2-7; 9 bases agree with TRBD1. This CDR3 has 14 residues. J lost 5 bases, V lost 5 bases, and 7 bases had no gene match. The CDR3 region is CASSEWTGEHEQYF. The DNA for the CDR3 is TGTGCCAGCAGTGAATGGACAGGGGAACACGAGCAGTACTTC.

In its sample, this clonotype was seen a few times. V gene TRBV11-2 combines with J gene TRBJ2-3, with 15 positions matching TRBD2. The germline V gene encodes CDR1 SGHAT and CDR2 FQNNGV. J gave up 2 bases and V 5 bases, and 14 bases lay outside the gene matches. This CDR3 comprises 20 residues. CDR3 in DNA: TGTGCCAGCAGCCCTGGACTAGCGGGGGGGGCTTGGTATTACACAGATACGCAGTATTTT. Encoded protein: CASSPGLAGGAWYYTDTQYF. Filled out from reference TRBV11-2 and TRBJ2-3, the complete variable domain reads EAGVAQSPRYKIIEKRQSVAFWCNPISGHATLYWYQQILGQGPKLLIQFQNNGVVDDSQLPKDRFSAERLKGVDSTLKIQPAKLEDSAVYLCASSPGLAGGAWYYTDTQYFGPGTRLTVL.

This chain uses TRBV9 with TRBJ1-1; D not certain. This CDR3 comprises 15 residues. Per germline, CDR1 SGDLS and CDR2 YYNGEE. V was trimmed by 0 bases and J by 1 base, leaving 10 bases between them. CDR3 DNA: TGTGCCAGCAGCGTAGGACATTCGGGGAACACTGAAGCTTTCTTT. As protein: CASSVGHSGNTEAFF.

The rearrangement joins TRBV10-3 to TRBJ2-5; 8 bases line up with TRBD2. With V trimmed by 7 bases and J by 1 base, 11 bases remained unmatched. In germline, CDR1 is ENHRY, CDR2 SYGVKD. CDR3 size: 16 residues. CDR3 in DNA: TGTGCCATCACCCAGACGGGGGGGCTATTCCAAGAGACCCAGTACTTC. Encoded protein: CAITQTGGLFQETQYF.

The V gene is TRBV7-2, the J gene TRBJ2-3, with a possible D match to TRBD2 (5 bases). Germline CDR1 SGHTA, CDR2 FQGNSA. The CDR3 loop spans 15 amino acids. Trimming took 3 bases from V and 8 from J, leaving 18 bases between them. CDR3 DNA sequence: TGTGCCAGCAGCTTTCTGCATGGAGGTTCGGGTACGCAGTATTTT. It is translated as CASSFLHGGSGTQYF.

This clonotype came up a few times. The V and J genes are TRBV12-3 or TRBV12-4 and TRBJ1-2; tentative D call: TRBD1 (6 bases). V was trimmed by 3 bases and J by 5 bases, leaving 16 bases between them. CDR3 length equals 15 residues. Here the CDR3 reads CASSLALTGGYGYTF. DNA for the CDR3: TGTGCCAGCAGTTTGGCCCTGACAGGAGGATATGGCTACACCTTC.

This clonotype was counted ten times or more. V gene TRBV7-7 combines with J gene TRBJ2-2; D uncertain. The V and J ends lost 10 bases and 8 bases respectively, with 11 bases between them. CDR1 is SSHAT and CDR2 is FNYEAQ in the germline V gene (reference sequence). The CDR3 length is 11 residues. The CDR3 here is CAIQEMGELFF. The CDR3 DNA reads as TGTGCCATCCAGGAAATGGGGGAGCTGTTTTTT. Full variable domain (outside the CDR3, taken from reference TRBV7-7 and TRBJ2-2): GAGVSQSPRYKVTKRGQDVTLRCDPISSHATLYWYQQALGQGPEFLTYFNYEAQPDKSGLPSDRFSAERPEGSISTLTIQRTEQRDSAMYRCAIQEMGELFFGEGSRLTVL.

This clonotype was seen many times. The J gene is TRBJ1-6, the V gene TRBV5-1, with TRBD1 as a possible D gene (6 bases). The V gene's germline CDR1 is SGHRS and CDR2 YFSETQ. The CDR3 spans 16 residues. The germline V and J ends were trimmed by 1 base and 7 bases, with 15 bases remaining between them. The CDR3 DNA reads TGCGCCAGCAGCTTGTCCTTCGGACAGATAAATTCACCCCTCCACTTT. This gives the protein CASSLSFGQINSPLHF.

The rearrangement links TRBV28 to TRBJ1-2, with D perhaps matching TRBD1 (5 bases). V dropped 11 bases and J dropped 4 bases, with 14 bases sitting between them. Per germline, CDR1 MDHEN and CDR2 SYDVKM. The CDR3 spans 12 residues. DNA for the CDR3: TGTGCCGCCGGGGACCGGGTCTATGGCTACACCTTC. Encoded protein: CAAGDRVYGYTF.

The chain combines TRBV29-1 with TRBJ1-2; the match to TRBD1 covers 7 bases. V was pared by 3 bases and J by 7 bases, with 2 bases of the junction left unmatched. This CDR3 region has 11 residues. Germline lookup yields CDR1 SQVTM and CDR2 ANQGSEA. In DNA, the CDR3 is TGCAGCGTTGAGACAGGGAGTGGCTACACCTTC. It encodes CSVETGSGYTF.

The rearrangement uses TRBV10-3 and TRBJ2-7, with 11 bases aligning to TRBD2. The CDR3 length is 14 residues. The germline V gene encodes CDR1 ENHRY and CDR2 SYGVKD. V shed 4 bases, J shed 6 bases, and the junction held 5 bases outside the gene matches. This chain's CDR3 is CAISAKGLAAEQYF. Here the CDR3 DNA reads TGTGCCATCAGTGCCAAGGGACTAGCGGCCGAGCAGTACTTC.

The table lists this clonotype with a few counts. The chain couples TRBV23-1 to TRBJ2-5, with TRBD1 matching over 8 bases. TRBV23-1 is placed among ORFs of uncertain function. Trimming removed 4 bases from V and 3 bases from J; junction bases left unmatched: 7. The CDR3 sequence is 15 residues long. This CDR3 reads CASSPPADREETQYF. The DNA of the CDR3 is TGCGCCAGCAGTCCACCGGCGGACAGGGAAGAGACCCAGTACTTC.

On this clonotype itself: Germline is not matched at one junction end, which may reflect a read error. The chain employs TRBV12-3 or TRBV12-4 and TRBJ2-7, with D hard to call. The CDR3 is 13 amino acids. CDR3 in amino acids: CASSLAEVGRPHF. In DNA, the CDR3 is TGTGCCAGCAGTTTAGCCGAAGTAGGCAGGCCGCACTTC.

At least ten counts were recorded for this clonotype. The chain employs TRBV20-1 and TRBJ1-1, with 9 bases fitting TRBD1. Per the germline V gene, CDR1 is DFQATT and CDR2 is SNEGSKA (reference sequence). Losses at the gene ends were 5 bases for V and 4 bases for J; bases not matched to a gene: 11. This CDR3 is built from 15 residues. The CDR3 loop is CSALSTGGAGTEAFF. As DNA, the CDR3 is TGCAGTGCTCTGAGTACAGGGGGCGCCGGCACTGAAGCTTTCTTT.

This clonotype was counted at least ten times. The CDR3 loop is CSGAGRGSYNEQFF. CDR3 DNA: TGCAGCGGGGCGGGCAGGGGTTCCTACAATGAGCAGTTCTTC. The rearrangement links TRBV29-1 to TRBJ2-1, with D perhaps matching TRBD1 (6 bases). Germline-derived CDR1 and CDR2 are SQVTM and ANQGSEA. The CDR3 runs 14 residues. V lost 7 bases to trimming and J lost 1 base, with 14 bases between them.

This chain joins TRBV29-1 and TRBJ2-7, with D unclear. The germline CDR1 and CDR2 sequences are SQVTM and ANQGSEA. The CDR3 consists of 14 residues. V was shortened by 4 bases and J by 0 bases, with 13 bases between the two germline ends. CDR3 bases: TGCAGCGTTGGGCCAGTTTCGAGCTCCTACGAGCAGTACTTC. Translation gives CSVGPVSSSYEQYF.

This clonotype was recorded many times. V gene TRBV12-3 or TRBV12-4 combines with J gene TRBJ1-3; tentative D call: TRBD1 (5 bases). This CDR3 region has 14 residues. The V and J ends lost 5 bases and 7 bases respectively, with 15 bases between them. This CDR3 reads CASSRYGTPNTIYF. The DNA for the CDR3 is TGTGCCAGCAGTCGCTATGGGACCCCCAACACCATATATTTT.

This clonotype was seen ten or more times. The chain couples TRBV20-1 to TRBJ1-2; D not resolved. This CDR3 spans 13 amino acids. V was trimmed by 6 bases and J by 2 bases, leaving 13 bases between them. Per the germline V gene, CDR1 is DFQATT and CDR2 is SNEGSKA (reference sequence). The CDR3 bases are TGCAGTGCCATCCCGCGGGTAAACTATGGCTACACCTTC. Its protein is CSAIPRVNYGYTF.

The J gene is TRBJ1-6, the V gene TRBV4-3; 8 positions agree with TRBD1. The CDR3 loop spans 14 amino acids. Germline V gene lookup returns CDR1 LGHNA and CDR2 YSLEER. V trimming: 3 bases; J trimming: 7 bases; junction bases outside the gene matches: 2. This chain's CDR3 is CASSHDRGNSPLHF. CDR3 nucleotide sequence: TGCGCCAGCAGCCATGACAGGGGCAATTCACCCCTCCACTTT.

This clonotype was detected a few times. The V gene is TRBV27, the J gene TRBJ2-7; 9 bases align to TRBD2. CDR1 MNHEY and CDR2 SMNVEV come from the germline V gene (reference sequence). V trimming: 2 bases; J trimming: 7 bases; junction bases outside the gene matches: 9. CDR3 size: 15 residues. CDR3 bases: TGTGCCAGCAGTTTAATCGGGACTAGCATGATTGAGCAGTACTTC. Protein: CASSLIGTSMIEQYF.

This clonotype was found many times. The rearrangement uses TRBV10-3 and TRBJ2-7; 8 bases agree with TRBD1. Trimming at V came to 7 bases and at J to 1 base, leaving 6 bases not matched to a gene. The CDR3 extends over 14 amino acids. Germline values: CDR1 ENHRY, CDR2 SYGVKD. DNA of the CDR3: TGTGCCATCAATCCAGGACAGGGTTCCTACGAGCAGTACTTC. Its translation is CAINPGQGSYEQYF.